One and the same sample provided the 4 T cell receptor beta chains below, sequenced in a study of vaccination and CD4 T cells after COVID-19. Time point denoted: late sampling 161 to 241 days after vaccination in three convalescent patients. Treatment in this sample: roughly 10-day PBMC culture with coronavirus spike peptide pools or control peptides (ViraFEST assay). Which antigens these TCRs recognize remains unknown. Sequencing of cultured CD4+ T cell DNA used the Oncomine TCR Beta short-read assay. TCRdb analysed the PCR reads with MiXCR anew, one entry per CDR3 protein. The data hold tens of thousands of distinct CDR3 sequences, with around 28% observed a single time. The starting material was CD4+ T cells from blood, cultured in vitro, obtained about 7 months after SARS-CoV-2 vaccination. The origin of the receptors is a human donor who had recovered from COVID-19.

CDR3 nucleotides: TGTGCCAGCAGTTACGACAGGGCTCTAGTTCAGCCCCAGCATTTT. Residues: CASSYDRALVQPQHF. The chain carries TRBV6-2 or TRBV6-3 and TRBJ1-5; TRBD1 matches 7 bases. CDR1 and CDR2 from the germline V gene are MNHEY and SVGEGT. J was trimmed by 6 bases and V by 2 bases; bases with no gene match: 7. CDR3 length: 15 amino acids.

V usage is TRBV7-8 and J usage is TRBJ1-5; D is uncertain. The CDR3 runs to 14 residues. Germline V CDR1 and CDR2: SGHVS, FQNEAQ. V lost 1 base to trimming and J lost 1 base, with 5 bases between them. CDR3 protein: CASSLGWSNQPQHF. CDR3 sequence (DNA): TGTGCCAGCAGCTTAGGTTGGAGCAATCAGCCCCAGCATTTT.

The J gene is TRBJ1-2, the V gene TRBV28; no firm D call. Trimming cost V 6 bases and J 4 bases, with 12 bases left between them. Germline V gene data show CDR1 as MDHEN and CDR2 as SYDVKM. The CDR3 extends over 13 amino acids. The CDR3 DNA reads as TGTGCCAGCAGACCCGACGGCCTCTATGGCTACACCTTC. It specifies CASRPDGLYGYTF.

This clonotype was counted a few times. This chain joins TRBV6-1 and TRBJ1-2; D possibly corresponds to TRBD1 (5 bases). The germline V gene has CDR1 MNHNS and CDR2 SASEGT. Trimming took 1 base from V and 8 from J, leaving 14 bases between them. The CDR3 runs 14 residues. This CDR3 is CASSEGFEGTGYTF. The CDR3 DNA sequence: TGTGCCAGCAGTGAAGGGTTTGAGGGGACCGGCTACACCTTC.